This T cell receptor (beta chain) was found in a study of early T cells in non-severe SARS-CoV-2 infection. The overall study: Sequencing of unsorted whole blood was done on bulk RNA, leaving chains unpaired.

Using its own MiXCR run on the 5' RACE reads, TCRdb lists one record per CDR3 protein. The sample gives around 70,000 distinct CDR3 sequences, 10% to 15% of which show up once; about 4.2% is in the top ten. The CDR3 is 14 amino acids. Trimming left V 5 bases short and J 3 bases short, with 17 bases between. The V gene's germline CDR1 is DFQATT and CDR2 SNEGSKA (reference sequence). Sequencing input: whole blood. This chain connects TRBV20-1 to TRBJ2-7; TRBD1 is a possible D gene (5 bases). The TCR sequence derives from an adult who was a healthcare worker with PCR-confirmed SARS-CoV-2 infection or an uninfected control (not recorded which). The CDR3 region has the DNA TGCAGTGCTCCGGACAACCTGAAGGGCTACGAGCAGTACTTC. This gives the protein CSAPDNLKGYEQYF.